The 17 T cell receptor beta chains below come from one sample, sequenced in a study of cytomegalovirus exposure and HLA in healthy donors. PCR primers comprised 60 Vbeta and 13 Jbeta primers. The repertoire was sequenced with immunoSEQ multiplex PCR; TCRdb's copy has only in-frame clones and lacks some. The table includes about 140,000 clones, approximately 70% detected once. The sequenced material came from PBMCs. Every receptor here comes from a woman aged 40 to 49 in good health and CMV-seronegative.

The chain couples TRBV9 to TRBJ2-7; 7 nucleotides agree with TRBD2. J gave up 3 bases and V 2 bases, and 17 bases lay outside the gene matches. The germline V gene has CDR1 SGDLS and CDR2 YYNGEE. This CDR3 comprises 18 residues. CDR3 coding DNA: TGTGCCAGCAGCGTCTCCGACCTAGTCGGGGGGAACTTCTACGAGCAGTACTTC. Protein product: CASSVSDLVGGNFYEQYF.

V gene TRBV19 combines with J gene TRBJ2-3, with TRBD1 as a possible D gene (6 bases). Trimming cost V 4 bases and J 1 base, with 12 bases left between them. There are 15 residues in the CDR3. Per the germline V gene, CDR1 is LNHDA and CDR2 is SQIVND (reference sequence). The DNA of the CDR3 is TGTGCCAGTAGTACACAGGGTATCGGCACAGATACGCAGTATTTT. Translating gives CASSTQGIGTDTQYF.

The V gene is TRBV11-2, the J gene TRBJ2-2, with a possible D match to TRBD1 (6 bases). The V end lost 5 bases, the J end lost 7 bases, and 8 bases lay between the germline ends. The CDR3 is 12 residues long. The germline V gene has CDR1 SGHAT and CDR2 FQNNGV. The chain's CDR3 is CASSPGVGELFF. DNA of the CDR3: TGTGCCAGCAGCCCAGGGGTCGGGGAGCTGTTTTTT. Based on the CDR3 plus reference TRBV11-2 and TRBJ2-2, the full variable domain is EAGVAQSPRYKIIEKRQSVAFWCNPISGHATLYWYQQILGQGPKLLIQFQNNGVVDDSQLPKDRFSAERLKGVDSTLKIQPAKLEDSAVYLCASSPGVGELFFGEGSRLTVL.

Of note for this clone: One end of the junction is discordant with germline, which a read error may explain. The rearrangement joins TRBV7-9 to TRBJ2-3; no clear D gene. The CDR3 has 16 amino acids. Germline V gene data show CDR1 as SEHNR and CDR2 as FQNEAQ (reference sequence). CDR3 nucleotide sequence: TGTTCCAGCAGCTTATTTGGCGGTCCTAGCACAGATACGCAGTATTTT. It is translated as CSSSLFGGPSTDTQYF.

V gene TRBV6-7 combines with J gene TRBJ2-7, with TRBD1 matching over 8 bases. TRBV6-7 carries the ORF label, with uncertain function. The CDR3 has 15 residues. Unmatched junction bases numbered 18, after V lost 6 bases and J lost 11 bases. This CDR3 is CASRPQGALKGMKYV. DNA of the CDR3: TGTGCCAGCAGACCCCAGGGGGCGCTTAAGGGCATGAAGTACGTC.

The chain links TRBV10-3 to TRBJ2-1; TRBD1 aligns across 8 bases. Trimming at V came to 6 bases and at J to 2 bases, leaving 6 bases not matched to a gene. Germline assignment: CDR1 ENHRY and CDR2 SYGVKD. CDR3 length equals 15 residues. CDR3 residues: CAISQGAQAYNEQFF. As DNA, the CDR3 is TGTGCCATCAGCCAGGGGGCGCAGGCCTACAATGAGCAGTTCTTC.

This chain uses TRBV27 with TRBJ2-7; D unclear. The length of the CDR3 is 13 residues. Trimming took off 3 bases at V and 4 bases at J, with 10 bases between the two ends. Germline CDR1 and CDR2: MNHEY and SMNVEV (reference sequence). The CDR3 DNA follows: TGTGCCAGCAGTTTCCGGCCGGAGTACGAGCAGTACTTC. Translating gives CASSFRPEYEQYF.

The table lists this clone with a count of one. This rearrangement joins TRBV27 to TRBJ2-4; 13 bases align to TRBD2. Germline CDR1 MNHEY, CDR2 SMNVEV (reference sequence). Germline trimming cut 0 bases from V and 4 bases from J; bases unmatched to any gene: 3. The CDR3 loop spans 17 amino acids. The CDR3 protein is CASSLSAGLAGKNIQYF. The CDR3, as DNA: TGTGCCAGCAGTTTATCGGCGGGACTAGCGGGGAAAAACATTCAGTACTTC.

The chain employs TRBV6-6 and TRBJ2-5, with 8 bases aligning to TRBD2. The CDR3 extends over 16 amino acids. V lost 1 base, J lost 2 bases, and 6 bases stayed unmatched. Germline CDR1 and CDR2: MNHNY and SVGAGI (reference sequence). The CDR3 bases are TGTGCCAGCAGTTACTTAGCGGGGACCCCTCAAGAGACCCAGTACTTC. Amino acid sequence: CASSYLAGTPQETQYF.

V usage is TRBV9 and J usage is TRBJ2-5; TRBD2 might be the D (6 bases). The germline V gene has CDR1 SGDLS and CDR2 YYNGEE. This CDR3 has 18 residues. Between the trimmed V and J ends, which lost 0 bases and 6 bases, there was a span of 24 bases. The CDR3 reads CASSVGPRGGEAFKTQYF. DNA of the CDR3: TGTGCCAGCAGCGTAGGGCCCCGGGGCGGGGAGGCTTTCAAGACCCAGTACTTC.

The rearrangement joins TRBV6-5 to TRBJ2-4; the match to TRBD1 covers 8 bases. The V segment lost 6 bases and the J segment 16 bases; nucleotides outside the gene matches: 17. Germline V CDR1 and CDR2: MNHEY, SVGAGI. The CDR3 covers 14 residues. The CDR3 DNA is TGTGCCAGCAGCCCCAATATCGGACAGGGAGGATCATACTTC. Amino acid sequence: CASSPNIGQGGSYF.

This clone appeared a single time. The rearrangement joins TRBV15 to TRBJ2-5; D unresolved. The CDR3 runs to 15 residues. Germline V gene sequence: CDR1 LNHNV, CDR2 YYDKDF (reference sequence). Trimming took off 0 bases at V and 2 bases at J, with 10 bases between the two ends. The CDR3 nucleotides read TGTGCCACCAGCAGAGAGGGTGGCGGACAAGAGACCCAGTACTTC. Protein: CATSREGGGQETQYF. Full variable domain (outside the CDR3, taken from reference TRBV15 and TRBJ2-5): DAMVIQNPRYQVTQFGKPVTLSCSQTLNHNVMYWYQQKSSQAPKLLFHYYDKDFNNEADTPDNFQSRRPNTSFCFLDIRSPGLGDTAMYLCATSREGGGQETQYFGPGTRLLVL.

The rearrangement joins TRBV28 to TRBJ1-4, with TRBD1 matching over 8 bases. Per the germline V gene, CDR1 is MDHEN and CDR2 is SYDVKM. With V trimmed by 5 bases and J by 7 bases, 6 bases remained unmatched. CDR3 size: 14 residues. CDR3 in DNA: TGTGCCAGCAGTATCCGGGACAGGTCTGAAAAACTGTTTTTT. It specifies CASSIRDRSEKLFF.

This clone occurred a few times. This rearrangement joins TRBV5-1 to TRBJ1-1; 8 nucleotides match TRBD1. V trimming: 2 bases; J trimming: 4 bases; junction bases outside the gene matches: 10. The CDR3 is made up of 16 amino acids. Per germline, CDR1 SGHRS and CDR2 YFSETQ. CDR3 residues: CASSLHNRGSRTEAFF. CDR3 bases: TGCGCCAGCAGCTTACATAACAGGGGGAGTCGCACTGAAGCTTTCTTT.

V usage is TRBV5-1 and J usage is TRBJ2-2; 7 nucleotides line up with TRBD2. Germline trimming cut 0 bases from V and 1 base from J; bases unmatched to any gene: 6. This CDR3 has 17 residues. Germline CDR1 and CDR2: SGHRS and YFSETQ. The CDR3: CASSLGVAGVNTGELFF. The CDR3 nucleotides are TGCGCCAGCAGCTTGGGTGTAGCGGGTGTGAACACCGGGGAGCTGTTTTTT.

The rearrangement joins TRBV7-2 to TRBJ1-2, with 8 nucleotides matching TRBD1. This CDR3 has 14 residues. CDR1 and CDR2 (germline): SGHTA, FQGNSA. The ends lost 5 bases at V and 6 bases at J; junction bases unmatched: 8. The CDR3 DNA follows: TGTGCCAGCAGCACCGGACAGGGTCTTCATGGCTACACCTTC. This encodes CASSTGQGLHGYTF.

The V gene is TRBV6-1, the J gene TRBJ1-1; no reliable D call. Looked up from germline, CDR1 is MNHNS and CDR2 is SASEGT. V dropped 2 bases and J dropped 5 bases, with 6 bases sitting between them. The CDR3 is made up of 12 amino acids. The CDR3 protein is CASSESWTEAFF. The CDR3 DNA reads TGTGCCAGCAGTGAAAGCTGGACTGAAGCTTTCTTT.